Following are 30 T cell receptor beta chains from one sample sequenced in a study of cytomegalovirus exposure and HLA in healthy donors. PCR was performed using 60 Vbeta and 13 Jbeta primers. Profiled with immunoSEQ multiplex PCR; TCRdb holds only in-frame clones, not every one. The profile shows some 110,000 clones, roughly 80% of them singletons. The sequenced material came from PBMCs. These receptor sequences come from a woman in her thirties or forties in good health and CMV-seropositive.

The count of this clone is one. The V and J genes are TRBV15 and TRBJ1-2; a possible D gene is TRBD1 (6 bases). Trimming removed 3 bases from V and 5 bases from J, with 7 bases in between. Per the germline V gene, CDR1 is LNHNV and CDR2 is YYDKDF (reference sequence). This CDR3 is built from 12 residues. The CDR3 protein is CATSRGQYGYTF. In DNA, the CDR3 is TGTGCCACCAGCAGGGGACAATATGGCTACACCTTC. Full variable domain (rest looked up from reference TRBV15 and TRBJ1-2): DAMVIQNPRYQVTQFGKPVTLSCSQTLNHNVMYWYQQKSSQAPKLLFHYYDKDFNNEADTPDNFQSRRPNTSFCFLDIRSPGLGDTAMYLCATSRGQYGYTFGSGTRLTVV.

The chain employs TRBV6-1 and TRBJ1-2; TRBD1 agrees at 10 bases. J was trimmed by 4 bases and V by 4 bases; bases with no gene match: 3. The germline V gene encodes CDR1 MNHNS and CDR2 SASEGT. The CDR3 is 14 residues long. CDR3 region: CASSGDRGSYGYTF. CDR3 coding DNA: TGTGCCAGCAGTGGGGACAGGGGAAGCTATGGCTACACCTTC.

This chain joins TRBV28 and TRBJ1-5; D gene ambiguous. Trimming removed 2 bases from V and 6 bases from J, with 8 bases in between. Germline V gene lookup returns CDR1 MDHEN and CDR2 SYDVKM. The CDR3 runs to 13 residues. CDR3 sequence (DNA): TGTGCCAGCAGTTTAGCGGGAGGTCAGCCCCAGCATTTT. Its protein product is CASSLAGGQPQHF.

The V and J genes are TRBV29-1 and TRBJ2-3, with 16 nucleotides matching TRBD2. This CDR3 has 16 residues. V trimming: 4 bases; J trimming: 2 bases; junction bases outside the gene matches: 3. CDR1 and CDR2 (germline): SQVTM, ANQGSEA. CDR3 nucleotides: TGCAGCGTTGCGGGGACTAGCGGGGGGGACACAGATACGCAGTATTTT. Translation: CSVAGTSGGDTDTQYF.

The table lists this clone with a few counts. The J gene is TRBJ2-7, the V gene TRBV18, with a weak D call TRBD2 (7 bases). V was pared by 3 bases and J by 7 bases, with 22 bases between. In germline, CDR1 is KGHSH, CDR2 LQKENI. This CDR3 is 16 amino acids long. The CDR3 DNA follows: TGTGCCAGCTCACCTGCCGATCCAGGGGTCGGGGGGGAGCAGTACTTC. The encoded protein is CASSPADPGVGGEQYF.

The chain has TRBV11-2 and TRBJ2-7; possibly TRBD1 for D (6 bases). Germline CDR1 and CDR2: SGHAT and FQNNGV. Between the trimmed V and J ends, which lost 5 bases and 2 bases, there was a span of 22 bases. This CDR3 spans 17 amino acids. The CDR3 DNA follows: TGTGCCAGCAGCCAAAACCGGGACACCTACTCTCCCTACGAGCAGTACTTC. It encodes CASSQNRDTYSPYEQYF.

The V call is TRBV7-9, the J call TRBJ2-7; TRBD1 is a possible D gene (6 bases). There are 18 residues in the CDR3. Germline loops: CDR1 SEHNR, CDR2 FQNEAQ (reference sequence). Trimming pared 8 bases from V and 1 base from J, leaving 27 bases between. CDR3 residues: CASGGYREISAQSYEQYF. CDR3 nucleotide sequence: TGTGCCAGCGGTGGGTACAGGGAAATATCAGCGCAATCCTACGAGCAGTACTTC. Variable domain in full (rest from reference TRBV7-9 and TRBJ2-7): DTGVSQNPRHKITKRGQNVTFRCDPISEHNRLYWYRQTLGQGPEFLTYFQNEAQLEKSRLLSDRFSAERPKGSFSTLEIQRTEQGDSAMYLCASGGYREISAQSYEQYFGPGTRLTVT.

The chain recombines TRBV5-1 with TRBJ1-6; TRBD1 is a possible D gene (6 bases). The CDR3 length is 15 residues. With 2 bases removed from V and 3 bases from J, the gap between germline ends came to 9 bases. Germline V CDR1 and CDR2: SGHRS, YFSETQ. CDR3 in DNA: TGCGCCAGCAGCTTACAACAGGGCTATAATTCACCCCTCCACTTT. This codes for CASSLQQGYNSPLHF.

In its sample, this clone was seen once. The chain couples TRBV11-3 to TRBJ1-5, with D possibly being TRBD1 (6 bases). CDR1 SGHNT and CDR2 YENEEA come from the germline V gene. The CDR3 contains 13 residues. V was cut by 5 bases and J by 7 bases, with 12 bases left in between. In nucleotides, the CDR3 is TGTGCCAGCAGCATACAACAGGGCCAGCCCCAGCATTTT. Protein sequence: CASSIQQGQPQHF.

J is TRBJ2-7 and V is TRBV7-3; 15 nucleotides align to TRBD2. The CDR3 is 14 residues long. The germline CDR1 and CDR2 sequences are SGHTA and FQGTGA. With 5 bases clipped from V and 12 bases from J, the junction kept 8 bases outside the gene matches. The CDR3 reads CASSPGLAGGPRYF. CDR3 DNA: TGTGCCAGCAGCCCTGGACTAGCGGGGGGGCCTCGGTACTTC.

This clone was observed a single time. The rearrangement joins TRBV5-1 to TRBJ1-6, with a possible D match to TRBD1 (6 bases). Trimming took 4 bases from V and 7 from J, leaving 21 bases between them. CDR3 length equals 17 residues. The V gene's germline CDR1 is SGHRS and CDR2 YFSETQ. The CDR3 is CASSPQGGGTLNSPLHF. Here the CDR3 DNA reads TGCGCCAGCAGCCCCCAAGGGGGAGGGACCCTGAATTCACCCCTCCACTTT.

V gene TRBV7-2 combines with J gene TRBJ1-4; 8 bases line up with TRBD1. Germline V lookup: CDR1 SGHTA, CDR2 FQGNSA. J gave up 8 bases and V 5 bases, and 13 bases lay outside the gene matches. The CDR3 runs to 16 residues. CDR3 DNA: TGTGCCAGCAGCCTATCCTTTCAGGGGGCTTGGGAAAAACTGTTTTTT. This codes for CASSLSFQGAWEKLFF. Filled out from reference TRBV7-2 and TRBJ1-4, the complete variable domain reads GAGVSQSPSNKVTEKGKDVELRCDPISGHTALYWYRQSLGQGLEFLIYFQGNSAPDKSGLPSDRFSAERTGGSVSTLTIQRTQQEDSAVYLCASSLSFQGAWEKLFFGSGTQLSVL.

The J gene is TRBJ1-2, the V gene TRBV5-1; 9 bases fit TRBD1. The CDR3 sequence is 14 residues long. Germline V lookup: CDR1 SGHRS, CDR2 YFSETQ. J was trimmed by 7 bases and V by 2 bases; bases with no gene match: 6. CDR3 region: CASSLIRDRAGYTF. Here the CDR3 DNA reads TGCGCCAGCAGCTTAATCCGGGACAGGGCTGGCTACACCTTC.

The V call is TRBV5-1, the J call TRBJ2-7; 7 bases are a match to TRBD1. Germline loops: CDR1 SGHRS, CDR2 YFSETQ. The CDR3 runs 15 residues. The junction had 12 bases not matched to a gene; V was cut back by 3 bases and J by 6 bases. The CDR3 DNA reads as TGCGCCAGCAGCTACCTGGGAAGGGGGCAAGGCGAGCAGTACTTC. As protein: CASSYLGRGQGEQYF.

The chain links TRBV5-1 to TRBJ1-2; the match to TRBD1 covers 7 bases. This CDR3 region has 16 residues. Germline CDR1 reads SGHRS; CDR2 reads YFSETQ. V was pared by 5 bases and J by 3 bases, with 13 bases of the junction left unmatched. DNA of the CDR3: TGCGCCAGCAGGACGAGCAACAGGGGACTGGACTATGGCTACACCTTC. Residues: CASRTSNRGLDYGYTF.

This rearrangement joins TRBV29-1 to TRBJ1-1; 7 bases are a match to TRBD1. V was clipped by 4 bases and J by 6 bases; unmatched bases: 8. Germline V gives CDR1 SQVTM, CDR2 ANQGSEA. This CDR3 is 13 amino acids long. The CDR3 protein is CSVGPPDRAEAFF. CDR3 nucleotide sequence: TGCAGCGTTGGGCCCCCCGACAGGGCTGAAGCTTTCTTT.

Here the CDR3 reads CASSLPGTGVGSNQPQHF. The CDR3 region has the DNA TGTGCCAGCAGCTTACCCGGGACAGGGGTGGGCAGCAATCAGCCCCAGCATTTT. V is TRBV7-8 and J is TRBJ1-5, with 10 bases identical to TRBD1. The V and J ends lost 2 bases and 1 base, in that order; junction bases with no gene match: 8. This CDR3 contains 18 residues. Germline V lookup: CDR1 SGHVS, CDR2 FQNEAQ.

V is TRBV28 and J is TRBJ2-7; 11 positions match TRBD1. V dropped 6 bases and J dropped 2; count of bases not matched to a gene: 3. Germline CDR1 is MDHEN and CDR2 is SYDVKM. This CDR3 spans 14 amino acids. CDR3: CASRRGQGAYEQYF. The CDR3 DNA is TGTGCCAGCAGAAGGGGACAGGGGGCCTACGAGCAGTACTTC.

CDR3 sequence reads: CASSELMDRGSYNSPLHF. The CDR3, as DNA: TGTGCCAGCAGTGAATTAATGGACAGGGGATCTTATAATTCACCCCTCCACTTT. The rearrangement joins TRBV6-1 to TRBJ1-6; TRBD1 aligns across 9 bases. Germline V gives CDR1 MNHNS, CDR2 SASEGT. V shed 2 bases and J 4 bases; nucleotides not matched to a gene: 9. CDR3 size: 18 residues.

The J gene is TRBJ2-7, the V gene TRBV11-1, with 8 bases matching TRBD2. The junction had 13 bases not matched to a gene; V was cut back by 5 bases and J by 1 base. Germline V gene data show CDR1 as SGHAT and CDR2 as FQDESV (reference sequence). This CDR3 spans 17 amino acids. The CDR3 region is CASSPSFLSGRSYEQYF. The CDR3 DNA reads TGTGCCAGCAGCCCCTCGTTCTTAAGCGGGAGATCCTACGAGCAGTACTTC.

The J gene is TRBJ2-5, the V gene TRBV5-1; possible D gene TRBD2, 6 bases. The germline V gene encodes CDR1 SGHRS and CDR2 YFSETQ. This CDR3 has 14 residues. V shed 4 bases and J shed 1 base, with 11 bases lying between them. This chain's CDR3 is CASSTRDSQETQYF. The CDR3 nucleotides read TGCGCCAGCAGCACTAGGGACTCCCAAGAGACCCAGTACTTC. Full variable domain (outside the CDR3, taken from reference TRBV5-1 and TRBJ2-5): KAGVTQTPRYLIKTRGQQVTLSCSPISGHRSVSWYQQTPGQGLQFLFEYFSETQRNKGNFPGRFSGRQFSNSRSEMNVSTLELGDSALYLCASSTRDSQETQYFGPGTRLLVL.

J is TRBJ1-6 and V is TRBV6-1; D might be TRBD1 (6 bases). The CDR3 extends over 17 amino acids. The V end was cut by 4 bases, the J end by 0 bases, with 13 bases between. From germline, CDR1 is MNHNS and CDR2 SASEGT. DNA of the CDR3: TGTGCCAGCAGTGGACGGACAGAGAGCTCCTATAATTCACCCCTCCACTTT. Its translation is CASSGRTESSYNSPLHF.

This chain links TRBV5-1 with TRBJ2-5, with D possibly matching TRBD2 (6 bases). Between the trimmed V and J ends, which lost 2 bases and 4 bases, there was a span of 9 bases. This CDR3 is 13 amino acids long. Germline V gene data show CDR1 as SGHRS and CDR2 as YFSETQ. The CDR3 reads CASSFGGLETQYF. The CDR3 nucleotides are TGCGCCAGCAGCTTCGGGGGACTAGAGACCCAGTACTTC.

This sequence joins TRBV5-1 and TRBJ1-2, with D possibly matching TRBD1 (6 bases). With 0 bases removed from V and 0 bases from J, the gap between germline ends came to 15 bases. The CDR3 has 17 residues. Germline V gives CDR1 SGHRS, CDR2 YFSETQ. CDR3 bases: TGCGCCAGCAGCTTGGGGGATCCGGACAGAGCTAACTATGGCTACACCTTC. This gives the protein CASSLGDPDRANYGYTF.

In its sample, this clone was seen once. J is TRBJ2-1 and V is TRBV7-2; D may be TRBD2 (5 bases). CDR1 is SGHTA and CDR2 is FQGNSA in the germline V gene. This CDR3 is 16 amino acids long. The V gene lost 4 bases and the J gene lost 7 bases, with 20 bases spanning the gap. CDR3 DNA sequence: TGTGCCAGCAGCTGGTATCCCGGGGTGATGATGAATGAGCAGTTCTTC. Translated: CASSWYPGVMMNEQFF.

The genes are TRBV27 and TRBJ2-2; 9 nucleotides line up with TRBD2. This CDR3 has 16 amino acids. The germline V gene encodes CDR1 MNHEY and CDR2 SMNVEV (reference sequence). J was trimmed by 5 bases and V by 1 base; bases with no gene match: 5. CDR3: CASSLFSGGGTGELFF. The CDR3 DNA is TGTGCCAGCAGTTTATTTAGCGGGGGTGGAACCGGGGAGCTGTTTTTT.

The chain carries TRBV7-9 and TRBJ2-3; 13 nucleotides align to TRBD2. With 5 bases clipped from V and 11 bases from J, the junction kept 7 bases outside the gene matches. Germline V gene data show CDR1 as SEHNR and CDR2 as FQNEAQ (reference sequence). The CDR3 sequence is 14 residues long. The CDR3 sequence is CASSGRRLAGGQYF. CDR3 nucleotide sequence: TGTGCCAGCAGCGGCCGGAGACTAGCGGGGGGGCAGTATTTT.

This clone came up once. The CDR3 loop reads CASSLVRETQYF. In nucleotides, the CDR3 is TGTGCCAGCAGCTTAGTGAGAGAGACCCAGTACTTC. V and J are TRBV11-1 and TRBJ2-5; D call uncertain. CDR3 length: 12 amino acids. Trimming left V 1 base short and J 4 bases short, with 4 bases between. Germline CDR1 and CDR2: SGHAT and FQDESV (reference sequence).

The CDR3 spells CASSISGGRYTGELFF. The CDR3 nucleotides are TGTGCCAGTAGTATATCGGGGGGAAGGTACACCGGGGAGCTGTTTTTT. The chain employs TRBV19 and TRBJ2-2; the match to TRBD2 covers 7 bases. This CDR3 contains 16 residues. The germline V gene encodes CDR1 LNHDA and CDR2 SQIVND (reference sequence). V shed 2 bases and J 3 bases; nucleotides not matched to a gene: 6.

The chain couples TRBV5-1 to TRBJ2-7, with 10 bases aligning to TRBD1. Germline loops: CDR1 SGHRS, CDR2 YFSETQ. Trimming cost V 4 bases and J 7 bases; bases outside gene matches: 14. There are 16 residues in the CDR3. The CDR3 here is CASSRQGAIVTAEQYF. CDR3 DNA sequence: TGCGCCAGCAGCCGACAGGGGGCAATCGTTACGGCGGAGCAGTACTTC.